A selection of T cell receptor beta chains follows, all from one sample in a study of identical twins. TCRdb used MiXCR to reprocess the 5' RACE reads, holding one entry per CDR3 protein. Among approximately 410,000 distinct CDR3 sequences listed, around 18% were seen once. Sequencing input: naive T cells sorted from blood. Receptors were obtained from a man aged 50-59 years in good health. Both conserved end residues are part of each CDR3. Each record gives: CDR3 length, V gene, CDR3 protein.

cdr3_length: 15; v_call: TRBV27; cdr3_aa: CASSGLTDITDTQYF
cdr3_length: 17; v_call: TRBV7-6; cdr3_aa: CASSPRDGFSGANVLTF
cdr3_length: 15; v_call: TRBV11-2; cdr3_aa: CASSFKRDGAYEQYF
cdr3_length: 17; v_call: TRBV2; cdr3_aa: CASKSPRWSGREDGYTF
cdr3_length: 13; v_call: TRBV20-1; cdr3_aa: CSARDWENEKLFF
cdr3_length: 14; v_call: TRBV28; cdr3_aa: CASSFSERADTQYF
cdr3_length: 14; v_call: TRBV11-2; cdr3_aa: CASSLDVASGTQYF
cdr3_length: 14; v_call: TRBV9; cdr3_aa: CASSSGGGANVLTF
cdr3_length: 14; v_call: TRBV2; cdr3_aa: CASSATRQNDIQYF
cdr3_length: 11; v_call: TRBV29-1; cdr3_aa: CSVTGADGYTF
cdr3_length: 15; v_call: TRBV6-2/TRBV6-3; cdr3_aa: CASSYRGPGTGELFF
cdr3_length: 15; v_call: TRBV20-1; cdr3_aa: CSARVAGDFQETQYF
cdr3_length: 18; v_call: TRBV4-3; cdr3_aa: CASSQERRLNSGANVLTF
cdr3_length: 16; v_call: TRBV7-2; cdr3_aa: CASSLAPQGARHEQYF
cdr3_length: 15; v_call: TRBV5-5; cdr3_aa: CASSLWTGSTDTQYF
cdr3_length: 13; v_call: TRBV20-1; cdr3_aa: CSAPTGVIYGYTF
cdr3_length: 14; v_call: TRBV6-1; cdr3_aa: CASRFRQSFTEAFF
cdr3_length: 14; v_call: TRBV7-8; cdr3_aa: CASSWEGVGTEAFF
cdr3_length: 15; v_call: TRBV25-1; cdr3_aa: CASSDPGPNGETQYF
cdr3_length: 14; v_call: TRBV5-1; cdr3_aa: CASSQGLSSYEQYF
cdr3_length: 16; v_call: TRBV27; cdr3_aa: CASSFVGGDSYNEQFF
cdr3_length: 15; v_call: TRBV20-1; cdr3_aa: CSARDLGGVYNEQFF
cdr3_length: 13; v_call: TRBV7-2; cdr3_aa: CASSTLGYYEQYF
cdr3_length: 14; v_call: TRBV4-3; cdr3_aa: CASSQVAGAAPLHF
cdr3_length: 16; v_call: TRBV6-2/TRBV6-3; cdr3_aa: CASRLDRLAQPREQYF
cdr3_length: 15; v_call: TRBV20-1; cdr3_aa: CSALISGGVTNEQFF
cdr3_length: 14; v_call: TRBV5-1; cdr3_aa: CASRVEGGSYEQYF
cdr3_length: 15; v_call: TRBV7-6; cdr3_aa: CASSLAGVDTGELFF
cdr3_length: 12; v_call: TRBV6-2/TRBV6-3; cdr3_aa: CASREGAGEQYF
cdr3_length: 16; v_call: TRBV20-1; cdr3_aa: CSARPLTGELNTEAFF
cdr3_length: 10; v_call: TRBV7-9; cdr3_aa: CAYGGEKLFF
cdr3_length: 14; v_call: TRBV7-2; cdr3_aa: CASSSRQGYYEQYF
cdr3_length: 14; v_call: TRBV5-1; cdr3_aa: CASSPSGNSYEQYF
cdr3_length: 14; v_call: TRBV4-2; cdr3_aa: CASSQGSKNEKLFF
cdr3_length: 15; v_call: TRBV5-1; cdr3_aa: CASSLFGRSDNEQFF
cdr3_length: 14; v_call: TRBV29-1; cdr3_aa: CSAAEGQGTDTQYF
cdr3_length: 13; v_call: TRBV7-9; cdr3_aa: CASSLAPQTKAFF
cdr3_length: 15; v_call: TRBV28; cdr3_aa: CATRLDGIFYNEQFF
cdr3_length: 15; v_call: TRBV4-2; cdr3_aa: CASSQDIAGNTEAFF
cdr3_length: 18; v_call: TRBV5-1; cdr3_aa: CASSNRFEQRRLQETQYF
cdr3_length: 14; v_call: TRBV20-1; cdr3_aa: CSARRGAGGETQYF
cdr3_length: 15; v_call: TRBV20-1; cdr3_aa: CSARVSAEGYNEQFF
cdr3_length: 12; v_call: TRBV7-2; cdr3_aa: CASRYDRGEQYF
cdr3_length: 13; v_call: TRBV10-2; cdr3_aa: CASRQGIQETQYF
cdr3_length: 19; v_call: TRBV29-1; cdr3_aa: CSVDGSTIGAGGTYNEQFF
cdr3_length: 15; v_call: TRBV5-5; cdr3_aa: CASRRRTGVGDTQYF
cdr3_length: 15; v_call: TRBV5-1; cdr3_aa: CASSTAGTGWETQYF
cdr3_length: 15; v_call: TRBV10-3; cdr3_aa: CAISEGAATDQPQHF
cdr3_length: 14; v_call: TRBV10-3; cdr3_aa: CAISEAGGDKTQYF
cdr3_length: 16; v_call: TRBV27; cdr3_aa: CASSPWTGSYTDTQYF
cdr3_length: 13; v_call: TRBV20-1; cdr3_aa: CSARAGTNEKLFF
cdr3_length: 15; v_call: TRBV6-5; cdr3_aa: CASSSLFRANTEAFF